This TCR beta chain was sequenced in a study of blood T cell repertoires in COVID-19 (dated by TCRdb to 2020 to 2021). Background for the entire study: Samples covering the acute and convalescent phases of COVID-19 were provided by collaborators in the United States, Italy and Spain. A de-identified subject ID, COVID-19 status, age in years and sex were almost always included in the sample metadata. The repertoires were released in a freely available public database intended as a resource for research on the immune response to SARS-CoV-2. Subjects who had been exposed to COVID-19, were actively infected with it, or had recovered from it provided the deeply sampled blood TCRbeta repertoires that made up the dataset. The prospective study material was composed of cDNA or gDNA derived from T cells, B-cell-depleted T cells, or PBMCs. Where available, HLA class I and class II types were taken from metadata supplied by the sample provider and were not determined by assay-based typing. Samples came from the ongoing ImmuneRACE study (first 160 participants) plus 1,254 subjects from 6 global collaborators. What the research found in general, with its limitations: Clinical and demographic metadata were provided uncurated, with the amount varying by source and participant.

Each collaborating institution followed its own protocols to collect whole blood in K2EDTA tubes. Collaborator samples were shipped for TCRbeta analysis as frozen whole blood, isolated PBMCs, or DNA extracted from either sample type. TCRbeta CDR3 regions were amplified from genomic DNA using the immunoSEQ Assay, a bias-controlled multiplex PCR. The study's own analysis went as follows. The number of nucleated cells in each sample was estimated by amplification of reference gene primers within the assay. To quantify the absolute abundance of each unique TCRbeta CDR3 rearrangement, sequence reads were collapsed and filtered. For each sample, productive Simpson clonality was calculated as the square root of Simpson's diversity index across productive rearrangements. TCRdb provides this immuneACCESS table in a form limited to in-frame rearrangements. Some clones are lacking; in checked studies, under half of them reflect an unresolved V gene, and why the rest are absent is not known. That table furnishes V, J and clone size, whereas the DNA furnished D and trimming. In all, the sample holds around 180,000 clones, and roughly nine tenths of those were seen once. Roughly 20% of the sample belongs to the ten largest clones.

About this clone: Its antigen specificity is not known. Base qualities are not recorded, but no much larger clone differs from it by a single base.

This TCR was sampled from a man in his 70s with active or convalescent COVID-19. The sample taken for sequencing was peripheral blood.

The DNA is TGTGCCTGGAGTCCAGGGGAACTTTCTTCTGGAAACACCATATATTTT. This encodes CAWSPGELSSGNTIYF. The V and J genes are TRBV30 and TRBJ1-3; tentative D gene TRBD1, with 6 bases matching. According to the germline V gene (reference sequence), CDR1 reads GTSNPN and CDR2 reads SVGIG. The CDR3 starts with the cysteine, ends with the phenylalanine, and has 16 residues. Left in the record is the CDR3 DNA by itself, 48 bases read in frame from the first base. The junction carries 15 bases between V and J, which are trimmed by 2 bases and 1 base respectively.